This T cell receptor beta chain was documented in a study of T cell responses to AZD1222 COVID-19 vaccine. Findings and caveats of the study: Repertoire sampling happened only post peak T cell response. Across spike, vaccine-associated CD4 TCRs were found, dominant at 160-218 and 743-854. It should be noted that donors were predominantly white British and more often female, and clonal diversity was possibly underestimated.

Some clones are missing from TCRdb's copy, which holds only in-frame ones; the method was immunoSEQ multiplex PCR. The sample shows about 150,000 clones, 91% of them seen only once. To note about this clone: Its antigen is as yet unknown.

Second doses at about 4 or about 12 weeks were pooled. V shed 2 bases, J shed 3 bases, and the junction held 9 bases outside the gene matches. This CDR3 is built from 17 residues. Germline loops: CDR1 SGHVS, CDR2 FQNEAQ. This clonotype originated in an adult who received the AZD1222 COVID-19 vaccine. The V and J genes are TRBV7-8 and TRBJ2-5, with 10 bases fitting TRBD2. The specimen was peripheral blood, collected 28 days after the second AZD1222 dose. The CDR3 DNA is TGTGCCAGCAGCTTACTGCCGGGACTAGCGAAAAAAGAGACCCAGTACTTC. The encoded protein is CASSLLPGLAKKETQYF.